This T cell receptor beta chain is from a study of blood T cell repertoires in COVID-19. At the level of the study: Acute and convalescent COVID-19 specimens originated in the United States, Italy and Spain.

Across 20 to 25 US areas, participants ranged in age from about 18 to 90 years. Clinical history reported by participants formed the basis on which cohorts were assigned. Only in-frame clones appear in the TCRdb table, and some are missing; sequencing was by immunoSEQ multiplex PCR. The profile shows over 150,000 clones, about 81% of them singletons. Trimming took off 5 bases at V and 3 bases at J, with 8 bases between the two ends. CDR1 and CDR2 (germline): SGHRS, YFSETQ. The CDR3 consists of 13 residues. The receptor was derived from a woman in her 30s who had recovered from COVID-19. The chain is built from TRBV5-1 and TRBJ1-4, with TRBD1 as a possible D gene (6 bases). The material sequenced was PBMCs or T cells enriched from blood (not recorded which). The CDR3 sequence: CASRGASNEKLFF. CDR3 nucleotides: TGCGCCAGCAGGGGGGCGTCTAATGAAAAACTGTTTTTT. Full variable domain (rest looked up from reference TRBV5-1 and TRBJ1-4): KAGVTQTPRYLIKTRGQQVTLSCSPISGHRSVSWYQQTPGQGLQFLFEYFSETQRNKGNFPGRFSGRQFSNSRSEMNVSTLELGDSALYLCASRGASNEKLFFGSGTQLSVL.